These 2 T cell receptor beta chains originate from one sample sequenced in a study of identical twins. TCRdb recomputed calls from the 5' RACE reads with MiXCR, one row per CDR3 protein. The sample contains some 570,000 distinct CDR3 sequences, around 20% of which appear only once. These data were also reused for a study on yellow fever vaccine responses in identical twins.

The sequencing sample was made of CD4+ T cells sorted from blood. The receptors stem from a young woman in good health.

V gene TRBV2 combines with J gene TRBJ2-1, with unresolved D. The CDR3 is 14 residues long. V lost 3 bases and J 7 bases, leaving 13 bases between the germline ends. Germline CDR1 and CDR2: SNHLY and FYNNEI. CDR3 DNA sequence: TGTGCCAGCAGTGATATGGCAGTCCCGAATGAGCAGTTCTTC. Translated: CASSDMAVPNEQFF.

In its sample, this clonotype was seen a few times. The rearrangement uses TRBV6-1 and TRBJ1-5; the match to TRBD1 covers 8 bases. The germline V gene encodes CDR1 MNHNS and CDR2 SASEGT. V lost 2 bases to trimming and J lost 0 bases; unmatched junction nucleotides: 3. The CDR3 is 16 residues long. CDR3 protein: CASSEQGANSNQPQHF. The CDR3, as DNA: TGTGCCAGCAGTGAACAGGGGGCTAATAGCAATCAGCCCCAGCATTTT.